One and the same sample provided the 13 T cell receptor beta chains below, sequenced in a study of cytomegalovirus exposure and HLA in healthy donors. PCR primers comprised 60 Vbeta and 13 Jbeta primers. Here immunoSEQ multiplex PCR was the method, and the copy in TCRdb shows in-frame clones only, minus some. The listing records 65,000 to 80,000 clones. Sequencing was performed on PBMCs. These receptor sequences come from a female donor in good health and CMV-seropositive.

V is TRBV18 and J is TRBJ2-1; possibly TRBD1 for D (6 bases). Trimming stripped 2 bases from V and 4 bases from J, with 12 bases between. CDR3 length: 15 amino acids. Germline CDR1 is KGHSH and CDR2 is LQKENI. The CDR3 nucleotides are TGTGCCAGCTCACCAGGGGGCTTTCCATACAATGAGCAGTTCTTC. This codes for CASSPGGFPYNEQFF. Based on the CDR3 plus reference TRBV18 and TRBJ2-1, the full variable domain is NAGVMQNPRHLVRRRGQEARLRCSPMKGHSHVYWYRQLPEEGLKFMVYLQKENIIDESGMPKERFSAEFPKEGPSILRIQQVVRGDSAAYFCASSPGGFPYNEQFFGPGTRLTVL.

The J gene is TRBJ2-3, the V gene TRBV5-6, with D possibly being TRBD1 (6 bases). The V gene lost 3 bases and the J gene lost 7 bases, with 21 bases spanning the gap. The CDR3 contains 16 residues. Germline CDR1 and CDR2: SGHDT and YYEEEE. CDR3 amino acids: CASSSGQLFKGNTQYF. The CDR3 bases are TGTGCCAGCAGCTCCGGACAGTTATTTAAAGGAAATACGCAGTATTTT. Based on the CDR3 plus reference TRBV5-6 and TRBJ2-3, the full variable domain is DAGVTQSPTHLIKTRGQQVTLRCSPKSGHDTVSWYQQALGQGPQFIFQYYEEEERQRGNFPDRFSGHQFPNYSSELNVNALLLGDSALYLCASSSGQLFKGNTQYFGPGTRLTVL.

The chain has TRBV6-1 and TRBJ2-7; possibly TRBD1 for D (6 bases). Germline-derived CDR1 and CDR2 are MNHNS and SASEGT. Trimming left V 7 bases short and J 12 bases short, with 25 bases between. This CDR3 contains 14 residues. The CDR3 DNA reads TGTGCCAGCACCCCCGGCGGACAGCTCAGCCGGTTGTACTTC. Translation gives CASTPGGQLSRLYF.

This chain uses TRBV18 with TRBJ2-7, with D possibly TRBD1 on 5 matching bases. V shed 2 bases and J shed 2 bases, with 10 bases lying between them. This CDR3 is 14 amino acids long. Looked up from germline, CDR1 is KGHSH and CDR2 is LQKENI. This CDR3 reads CASSPTAGTYEQYF. CDR3 bases: TGTGCCAGCTCACCAACCGCAGGGACCTACGAGCAGTACTTC.

J is TRBJ1-5 and V is TRBV19; D perhaps matches TRBD1 (5 bases). Germline V gives CDR1 LNHDA, CDR2 SQIVND (reference sequence). V was shortened by 8 bases and J by 3 bases, with 14 bases between the two germline ends. The CDR3 is 14 amino acids. CDR3 DNA: TGTGCCAGTCGTCGAAGGGGCCCCAATCAGCCCCAGCATTTT. The encoded protein is CASRRRGPNQPQHF.

The J gene is TRBJ1-4, the V gene TRBV7-2; D is unresolved. The CDR3 is made up of 15 amino acids. Per the germline V gene, CDR1 is SGHTA and CDR2 is FQGNSA. Deletions cut 1 base from V and 0 bases from J, with 6 bases between. The CDR3 DNA follows: TGTGCCAGCAGCTTAGTCCCTGCAACTAATGAAAAACTGTTTTTT. Amino acids: CASSLVPATNEKLFF.

The rearrangement uses TRBV6-5 and TRBJ1-2; TRBD1 matches 8 bases. The CDR3 has 15 amino acids. CDR1 is MNHEY, CDR2 SVGAGI, per germline. Trimming removed 3 bases from V and 5 bases from J; junction bases left unmatched: 8. The CDR3 DNA reads TGTGCCAGCAGTTATGCTACCGGGACAGGATATGGCTACACCTTC. Translating gives CASSYATGTGYGYTF.

The genes are TRBV28 and TRBJ1-4; TRBD1 is a possible D gene (5 bases). V was clipped by 4 bases and J by 0 bases, with 9 bases between them. The CDR3 is 15 residues long. Germline assignment: CDR1 MDHEN and CDR2 SYDVKM. The CDR3 DNA follows: TGTGCCAGCAGTTCCTCAGGGCCAACTAATGAAAAACTGTTTTTT. As protein: CASSSSGPTNEKLFF.

The rearrangement uses TRBV5-1 and TRBJ2-7, with 7 nucleotides matching TRBD2. The CDR3 totals 14 residues. The junction had 1 base not matched to a gene; V was cut back by 0 bases and J by 1 base. The germline CDR1 and CDR2 sequences are SGHRS and YFSETQ. Here the CDR3 DNA reads TGCGCCAGCAGCTTGGGCGGGAGTTCCTACGAGCAGTACTTC. This encodes CASSLGGSSYEQYF.

J is TRBJ1-3 and V is TRBV30, with 7 bases fitting TRBD1. The V segment lost 7 bases and the J segment 3 bases; nucleotides outside the gene matches: 12. This CDR3 comprises 15 residues. Germline lookup yields CDR1 GTSNPN and CDR2 SVGIG (reference sequence). CDR3 in amino acids: CASSDGTVSGNTIYF. The CDR3 DNA is TGTGCCTCCTCCGATGGGACAGTAAGTGGAAACACCATATATTTT.

The V and J genes are TRBV4-1 and TRBJ1-4, with 9 nucleotides matching TRBD1. Germline CDR1 and CDR2: MGHRA and YSYEKL. The junction had 13 bases not matched to a gene; V was cut back by 5 bases and J by 9 bases. The CDR3 has 16 amino acids. This chain's CDR3 is CASSSFRDREWKKLFF. DNA of the CDR3: TGCGCCAGCAGCTCCTTCCGGGACAGGGAATGGAAAAAACTGTTTTTT.

In nucleotides, the CDR3 is TGTGCCAGTCGGGGAGGCAGGTTAGATCAGCCCCAGCATTTT. It encodes CASRGGRLDQPQHF. The rearrangement uses TRBV6-5 and TRBJ1-5; no clear D. The V gene's germline CDR1 is MNHEY and CDR2 SVGAGI. The CDR3 covers 14 residues. Trimming stripped 9 bases from V and 5 bases from J, with 17 bases between.

The chain has TRBV19 and TRBJ2-5; 7 bases are shared with TRBD1. The CDR3 runs 15 residues. The J segment lost 5 bases and the V segment lost 2 bases, leaving 8 bases of the junction unmatched. In germline, CDR1 is LNHDA, CDR2 SQIVND (reference sequence). The CDR3 DNA sequence: TGTGCCAGTAGTATACTCGGGCAGGGGGACGAGACCCAGTACTTC. This gives the protein CASSILGQGDETQYF.